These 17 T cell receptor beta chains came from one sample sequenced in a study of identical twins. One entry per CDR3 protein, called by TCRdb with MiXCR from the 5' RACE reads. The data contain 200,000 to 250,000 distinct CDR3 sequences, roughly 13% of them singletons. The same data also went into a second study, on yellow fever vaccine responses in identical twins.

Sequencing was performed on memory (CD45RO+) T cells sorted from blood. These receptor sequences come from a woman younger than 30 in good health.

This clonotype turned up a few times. CDR3 residues: CASSDRYQPQHF. The CDR3 DNA is TGTGCCAGCAGTGATAGGTATCAGCCCCAGCATTTT. This chain joins TRBV6-1 and TRBJ1-5; no definite D call. Germline lookup yields CDR1 MNHNS and CDR2 SASEGT. Deletions cut 3 bases from V and 5 bases from J, with 5 bases between. This CDR3 has 12 amino acids.

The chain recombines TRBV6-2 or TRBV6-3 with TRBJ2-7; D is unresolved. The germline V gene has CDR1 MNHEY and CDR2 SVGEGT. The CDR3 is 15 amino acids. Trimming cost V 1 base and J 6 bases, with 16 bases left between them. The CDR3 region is CASSYFPERGGEQYF. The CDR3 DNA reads TGTGCCAGCAGTTACTTCCCAGAACGAGGCGGCGAGCAGTACTTC.

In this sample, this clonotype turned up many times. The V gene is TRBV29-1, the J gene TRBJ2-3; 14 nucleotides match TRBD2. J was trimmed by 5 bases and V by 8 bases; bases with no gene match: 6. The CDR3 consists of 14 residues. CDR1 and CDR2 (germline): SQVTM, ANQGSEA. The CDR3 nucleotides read TGCAGCACAGGACTAGCGGGAGGTGTAGATACGCAGTATTTT. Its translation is CSTGLAGGVDTQYF.

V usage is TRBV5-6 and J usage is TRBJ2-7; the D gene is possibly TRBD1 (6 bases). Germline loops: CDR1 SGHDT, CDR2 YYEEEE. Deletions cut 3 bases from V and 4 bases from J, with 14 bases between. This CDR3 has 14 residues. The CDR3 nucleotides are TGTGCCAGCAGCTACGGACAGTTTTCGTACGAGCAGTACTTC. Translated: CASSYGQFSYEQYF.

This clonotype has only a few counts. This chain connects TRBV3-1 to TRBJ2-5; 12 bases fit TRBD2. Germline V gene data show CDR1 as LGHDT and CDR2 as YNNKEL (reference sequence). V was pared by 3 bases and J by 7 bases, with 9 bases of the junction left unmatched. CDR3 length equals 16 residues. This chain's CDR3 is CASSHPASGGVGTQYF. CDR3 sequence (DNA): TGTGCCAGCAGCCATCCGGCTAGCGGGGGGGTAGGGACCCAGTACTTC.

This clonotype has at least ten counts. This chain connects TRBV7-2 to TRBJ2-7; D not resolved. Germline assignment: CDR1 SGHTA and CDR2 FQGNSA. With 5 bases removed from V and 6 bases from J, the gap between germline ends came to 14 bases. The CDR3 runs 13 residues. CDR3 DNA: TGTGCCAGCAGCCTAAGATCTTCACCCGAGCAGTACTTC. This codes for CASSLRSSPEQYF.

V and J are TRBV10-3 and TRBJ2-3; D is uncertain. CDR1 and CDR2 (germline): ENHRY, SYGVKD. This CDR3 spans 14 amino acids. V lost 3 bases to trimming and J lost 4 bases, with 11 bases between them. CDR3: CAISDPLGADTQYF. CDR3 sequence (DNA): TGTGCCATCAGTGACCCGCTGGGTGCAGATACGCAGTATTTT.

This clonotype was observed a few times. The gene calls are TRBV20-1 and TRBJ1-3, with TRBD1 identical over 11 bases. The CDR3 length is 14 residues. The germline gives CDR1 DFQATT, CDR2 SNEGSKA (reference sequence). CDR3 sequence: CGKGQGGPGNTIYF. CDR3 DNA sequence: TGCGGAAAGGGACAGGGGGGACCTGGAAACACCATATATTTT.

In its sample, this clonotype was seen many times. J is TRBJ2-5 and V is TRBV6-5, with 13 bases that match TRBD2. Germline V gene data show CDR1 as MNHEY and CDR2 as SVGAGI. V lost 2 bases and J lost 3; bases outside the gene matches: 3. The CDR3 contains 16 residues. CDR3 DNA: TGTGCCAGCAGTTACCAGGGACTAGCGGGGAAAGAGACCCAGTACTTC. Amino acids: CASSYQGLAGKETQYF.

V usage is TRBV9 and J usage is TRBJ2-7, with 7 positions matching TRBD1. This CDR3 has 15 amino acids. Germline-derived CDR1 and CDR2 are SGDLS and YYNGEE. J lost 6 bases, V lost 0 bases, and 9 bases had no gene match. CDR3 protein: CASSVAETGTGEQYF. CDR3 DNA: TGTGCCAGCAGCGTAGCTGAGACAGGGACCGGCGAGCAGTACTTC.

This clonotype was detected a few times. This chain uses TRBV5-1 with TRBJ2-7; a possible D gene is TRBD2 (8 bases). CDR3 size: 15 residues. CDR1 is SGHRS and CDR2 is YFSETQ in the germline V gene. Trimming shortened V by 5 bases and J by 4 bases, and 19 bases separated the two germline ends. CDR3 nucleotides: TGCGCCAGCAGACAGGGGCCAGCGGGAGATTACGAGCAGTACTTC. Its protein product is CASRQGPAGDYEQYF.

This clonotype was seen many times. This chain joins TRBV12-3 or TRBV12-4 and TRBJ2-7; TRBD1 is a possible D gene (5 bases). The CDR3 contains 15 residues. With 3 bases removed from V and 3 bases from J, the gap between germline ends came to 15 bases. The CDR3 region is CASSFGAGRSYEQYF. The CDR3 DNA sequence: TGTGCCAGCAGTTTTGGGGCAGGACGTAGCTACGAGCAGTACTTC.

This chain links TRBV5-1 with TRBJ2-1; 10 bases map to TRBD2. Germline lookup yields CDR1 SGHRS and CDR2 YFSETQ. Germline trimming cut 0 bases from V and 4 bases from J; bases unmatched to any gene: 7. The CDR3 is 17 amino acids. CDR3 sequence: CASSLAGLAGGYNEQFF. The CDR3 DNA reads TGCGCCAGCAGCTTGGCCGGGTTAGCGGGAGGTTACAATGAGCAGTTCTTC.

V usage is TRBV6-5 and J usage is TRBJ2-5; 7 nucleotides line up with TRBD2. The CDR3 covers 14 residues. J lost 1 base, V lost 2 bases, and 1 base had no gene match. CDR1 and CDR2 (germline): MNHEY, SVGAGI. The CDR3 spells CASSYGTTQETQYF. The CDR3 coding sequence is TGTGCCAGCAGTTACGGGACTACCCAAGAGACCCAGTACTTC.

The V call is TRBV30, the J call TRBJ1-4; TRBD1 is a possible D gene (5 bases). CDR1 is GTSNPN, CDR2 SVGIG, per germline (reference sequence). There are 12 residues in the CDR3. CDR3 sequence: CATEGVREKLFF. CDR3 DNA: TGTGCTACGGAAGGGGTCAGGGAAAAACTGTTTTTT. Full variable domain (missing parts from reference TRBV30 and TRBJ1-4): SQTIHQWPATLVQPVGSPLSLECTVEGTSNPNLYWYRQAAGRGLQLLFYSVGIGQISSEVPQNLSASRPQDRQFILSSKKLLLSDSGFYLCATEGVREKLFFGSGTQLSVL.

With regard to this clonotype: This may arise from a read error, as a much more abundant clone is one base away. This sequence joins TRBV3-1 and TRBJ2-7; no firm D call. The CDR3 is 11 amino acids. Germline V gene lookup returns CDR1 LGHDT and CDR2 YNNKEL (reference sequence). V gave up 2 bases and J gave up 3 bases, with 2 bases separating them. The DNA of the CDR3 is TGTGCCAGCAGCCAAATCTACGAGCAGTACTTC. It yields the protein CASSQIYEQYF.

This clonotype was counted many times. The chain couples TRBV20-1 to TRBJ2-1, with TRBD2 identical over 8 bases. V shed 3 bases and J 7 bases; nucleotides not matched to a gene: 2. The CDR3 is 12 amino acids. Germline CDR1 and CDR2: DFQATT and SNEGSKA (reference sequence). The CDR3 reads CSARERENEQFF. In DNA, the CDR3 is TGCAGTGCTAGGGAGCGGGAGAATGAGCAGTTCTTC.